Below are 9 T cell receptor beta chains sequenced from a single sample in a study of siplizumab effects on memory and regulatory T cells. TCRdb's copy holds only in-frame clones and misses some; the assay was immunoSEQ multiplex PCR. The data contain about 68,000 clones, 85% to 95% of them singletons. The sample taken for sequencing was CD8+ T cells sorted from blood. The receptors were gathered from a human donor in good health.

The V call is TRBV7-9, the J call TRBJ2-7, with TRBD2 matching over 10 bases. V dropped 5 bases and J dropped 0; count of bases not matched to a gene: 4. Germline loops: CDR1 SEHNR, CDR2 FQNEAQ (reference sequence). The CDR3 length is 15 residues. This CDR3 is CASSPRTSGSYEQYF. In DNA, the CDR3 is TGTGCCAGCAGCCCCCGGACTAGCGGCTCCTACGAGCAGTACTTC.

The chain recombines TRBV7-6 with TRBJ2-3, with no clear D. Germline V gene lookup returns CDR1 SGHVS and CDR2 FNYEAQ. Trimming shortened V by 5 bases and J by 1 base, and 10 bases separated the two germline ends. The CDR3 has 14 residues. CDR3 sequence (DNA): TGTGCCAGCAGCCCCGGACCAGGCACAGATACGCAGTATTTT. This codes for CASSPGPGTDTQYF.

This chain connects TRBV5-6 to TRBJ1-2, with 7 bases lining up with TRBD1. V was pared by 0 bases and J by 4 bases, with 3 bases of the junction left unmatched. Germline V CDR1 and CDR2: SGHDT, YYEEEE. The CDR3 is 14 residues long. The CDR3 loop is CASSLGTGPYGYTF. The DNA for the CDR3 is TGTGCCAGCAGCTTGGGGACAGGACCCTATGGCTACACCTTC.

The V and J genes are TRBV6-6 and TRBJ1-6; D is uncertain. The V gene's germline CDR1 is MNHNY and CDR2 SVGAGI (reference sequence). This CDR3 spans 15 amino acids. V was trimmed by 2 bases and J by 6 bases, leaving 11 bases between them. The CDR3 nucleotides are TGTGCCAGCAGTTACATGGAGAGCTTTAATTCACCCCTCCACTTT. Its protein product is CASSYMESFNSPLHF.

This chain links TRBV4-3 with TRBJ2-1; D remains unclear. Between the trimmed V and J ends, which lost 1 base and 2 bases, there was a span of 15 bases. The V gene's germline CDR1 is LGHNA and CDR2 YSLEER. The CDR3 has 17 amino acids. The CDR3 DNA reads TGCGCCAGCAGCCAAGGAGTCTGGCAGGAGACCTACAATGAGCAGTTCTTC. Translated, it gives CASSQGVWQETYNEQFF.

The rearrangement uses TRBV5-4 and TRBJ2-7, with no clear D. V shed 1 base and J shed 5 bases, with 10 bases lying between them. This CDR3 is 13 amino acids long. Germline V gene sequence: CDR1 SGHNT, CDR2 YYREEE (reference sequence). CDR3 sequence: CASSLSQTHEQYF. CDR3 bases: TGTGCCAGCAGCTTGAGTCAGACCCACGAGCAGTACTTC.

The chain links TRBV27 to TRBJ2-1, with 10 bases fitting TRBD2. Germline values: CDR1 MNHEY, CDR2 SMNVEV (reference sequence). With V trimmed by 5 bases and J by 0 bases, 13 bases remained unmatched. CDR3 length: 19 amino acids. CDR3 region: CASSLLASGGLSSYNEQFF. CDR3 bases: TGTGCCAGCAGTCTTTTGGCTAGCGGGGGCTTAAGCTCCTACAATGAGCAGTTCTTC.

The rearrangement links TRBV19 to TRBJ1-2; 10 bases are a match to TRBD1. V shed 11 bases, J shed 5 bases, and the junction held 8 bases outside the gene matches. Germline CDR1 is LNHDA and CDR2 is SQIVND (reference sequence). The CDR3 totals 13 residues. The CDR3 sequence: CAAETGGMYGYTF. As DNA, the CDR3 is TGTGCCGCGGAGACAGGGGGCATGTATGGCTACACCTTC.

This clone appeared a single time. The chain recombines TRBV4-1 with TRBJ1-1, with D unclear. The CDR3 runs 17 residues. CDR1 and CDR2 from the germline V gene are MGHRA and YSYEKL. With 0 bases removed from V and 1 base from J, the gap between germline ends came to 15 bases. For the CDR3, the DNA is TGCGCCAGCAGCCAAGAATCTGTAGCTTCAGGGAACACTGAAGCTTTCTTT. It is translated as CASSQESVASGNTEAFF.